This TCR beta chain was captured in a study of blood T cell repertoires in COVID-19. TCRdb's copy holds only in-frame clones and misses some; the assay was immunoSEQ multiplex PCR. Here the sample spans fewer than 250,000 clones, around 82% being singletons. The V end was cut by 0 bases, the J end by 7 bases, with 15 bases between. The CDR3 extends over 15 amino acids. Germline lookup yields CDR1 MGHRA and CDR2 YSYEKL. Source material: peripheral blood. This TCR was sampled from a woman between 50 and 59 years old with acute or convalescent COVID-19. This chain joins TRBV4-1 and TRBJ2-5; D is unresolved. CDR3: CASSQDRPPRGTQYF. In DNA, the CDR3 is TGCGCCAGCAGCCAAGATCGACCCCCCCGAGGGACCCAGTACTTC.